This record looks at one T cell receptor (beta chain) sequence and its context. Its antigen target is currently unknown. The library was obtained by the immunoSEQ multiplex PCR assay. A mixture of 60 forward primers for TCR Vbeta segments and 13 reverse primers for TCR Jbeta segments was used in the multiplex PCR. A multiplex PCR assay on genomic DNA amplified the CDR3 region of rearranged TCR beta genes. Amplified TCR beta libraries were sequenced as 87-base-pair reads on the Illumina HiSeq System. The original pipeline was this. A later analysis tallied approximately 87 million unique TCR beta chains across the 640 or so repertoires, and about 10 million of those chains were shared by two or more donors. To remove PCR and sequencing errors, raw reads were error-corrected and collapsed into unique sequences using a nearest-neighbor algorithm that merged closely related sequences. To assign V, D and J gene segments, CDR3 sequences were aligned to IMGT reference sequences. Each retained sequence needed at least a six-nucleotide match to both a V gene segment and a J gene segment. Rearrangements were called productive when the CDR3 lacked stop codons and stayed in frame with V and J; all others were non-productive. Following IMGT convention, CDR3 was defined as the stretch from the second conserved V-encoded cysteine to the conserved J-encoded phenylalanine. The earlier analysis of about 590 of the donors excluded sequences that lacked an unambiguous match to a single V gene segment. An earlier analysis of just under 600 of the donors called V segments functional above 56.7% productive rearrangements and segregating when the between-donor standard deviation exceeded 5%. A statistical classification framework was developed to diagnose cytomegalovirus status using the catalog of TCR beta chain sequences. In a later analysis, V and J genes were assigned by comparing TCR nucleotide sequences against IMGT/GENE-DB human TR gene sequences. Using the TCRdist pipeline, a later analysis assigned CDR3 sequences along with most-parsimonious VDJ recombination scenarios. In a later analysis, each TCR beta chain was defined by its CDR3 amino acid sequence together with its V-gene family, and reads lacking a unique V-gene family were excluded. As a way to deal with suspected cross-contamination and a sequencing artifact, a later analysis dropped roughly 620 nucleotide sequences that were highly shared and had low generation probability. A later analysis calculated a clonal expansion index for each public chain from normalized within-repertoire ranks of inferred template counts. In a later analysis, generation probabilities were computed with a VDJ recombination model fitted to out-of-frame rearrangements, and the resulting probabilities were checked against IGoR. In a later analysis, hypergeometric tests were used to score TCR-TCR, TCR-HLA and TCR-CMV co-occurrence, with a repertoire-size bias correction applied to TCR pairs. A later analysis estimated false discovery rates by permuting HLA or CMV assignments 20 times. A later analysis grouped co-occurring TCRs with DBSCAN, adding TCRdist sequence similarity when clustering within HLA-allele-positive subsets. Co-occurrence clustering excluded repertoires with fewer than 30,000 or more than 120,000 public chains, plus five with anomalous nucleotide sharing. Drawn from immuneACCESS, this table holds only the in-frame rearrangements with V and J called that TCRdb kept. Clones are partly lost; checked studies trace under half to an unresolved V gene and leave the rest unexplained. V and J calls and clone size are as listed in that table; D and trimming were resolved from the DNA. This sample's records show 100,000 to 150,000 clones. The top ten constitute more than 0.9% of the sample.

The data were taken from a study of cytomegalovirus exposure and HLA in healthy donors listed by TCRdb under 2017. Describing the broader study: An earlier analysis of 587 of the donors reported approximately 300 Gb of sequence data and approximately 110 million unique TCR beta sequences from 150 million to 200 million T cells. All discovery cohort repertoires had been generated using a single sequencing platform. Alongside the repertoire data, information on donor age, sex, ethnicity and CMV serostatus was compiled. Using immunosequencing, the study profiled T cell repertoires from fewer than 700 subjects and related those repertoires to cytomegalovirus serostatus. Across around 400 genotyped donors of the cohort, an average of roughly 250,000 unique TCR beta nucleotide sequences per donor were sequenced, and 15% to 20% of those sequences were non-productive. Typing coverage differed by locus: A, B, C, DRB1 and DQB1 were typed in about 629-640 donors, DQA1 in 522, DPA1 in nearly 610, and DPB1 in approximately 450. Of the roughly 400 genotyped donors, 75% to 85% were placed in the genetic ancestry cluster associated with self-reported Caucasian donors. To decide whether each TCR beta V gene segment behaved as functional or pseudogenic, an earlier analysis of approximately 590 of the donors relied on high-throughput TCR beta sequencing. The study aimed to test whether signatures of past pathogen exposure could be identified by cataloging public T cell receptors. Both class I and class II loci were covered by HLA typing, at four-digit resolution. An early release covering about 600 HLA-typed donors comprised roughly 300 gigabases of sequencing data and roughly 85 million unique TCR sequences. Rather than drawing on any new phenotypic data, the later analysis identified candidate immune exposures from TCR beta sequences and the way those sequences occurred across donors. Several DR-DQ haplotypes were treated as single units for association and clustering because of strong linkage in the cohort. Besides the first cohort of roughly 700 subjects, a separate validation cohort made up of over 95 different subjects was used. A later analysis re-examined previously published TCR beta repertoires from roughly 720 donors and added high-resolution HLA genotyping to investigate patterns of TCR occurrence. A later genetic analysis used genome-wide SNP genotypes for about 65% of the 666 donors, treating that subset as a discovery cohort. The study combined high-throughput TCR immunosequencing, statistical association of individual TCRs with disease status, and machine learning to predict cytomegalovirus infection status. What the research found in general, with its limitations: V-gene and J-gene trimming of TCR beta chains was associated with a missense DCLRE1C variant in a later genetic analysis, and the association was replicated in an independent cohort. This cohort had only TCR beta chains sequenced, and the lack of alpha or paired-chain data limited which features could be detected. Correlated functional status among segregating V segments might be attributable to linkage disequilibrium, but an unknown experimental factor could not be ruled out. A total of 150 or so TCR beta chains were listed by the study as associated with cytomegalovirus. A later analysis found that HLA-associated TCR beta chains were more clonally expanded and had lower generation probabilities than equally common non-associated chains. The earlier analysis of 450 to 700 of the donors excluded around 17 rarely observed V segments, including chromosome 9 orphons, because counts were too low. HLA typing was unavailable for some donors at each locus, so association tests used only the typed subset. A group of highly shared sequence variants was considered likely to be a technical artifact of the sequencing pipeline. Broadly in line with IMGT annotations, most TCR beta V segments showed up in productive rearrangements about 87% or about 30% of the time in an earlier analysis of several hundred of the donors. While some public TCRs were present in many individuals, most TCR sequences turned up only very rarely across donors. In a later analysis, TCR association rates were found to vary across HLA loci, with the most associated TCRs seen for DRB1 alleles and the fewest for HLA-C alleles. When HLA alleles, especially DR and DQ, strongly co-occurred, TCR associations were difficult to assign to individual alleles. Sequencing depth was assumed to be roughly uniform across donors in the presence/absence analyses, though that assumption may not hold. The classifier was reported to diagnose cytomegalovirus status with high specificity and sensitivity in both the original and validation cohorts. In a later analysis, some 17,000 TCR beta sequences were associated with specific HLA alleles at a false discovery rate of 0.05. Some IMGT-functional V segments, including TRBV6-2 and TRBV6-3, could not be told apart with the 87-base-pair reads, so those segments were excluded. A further reported finding was that TCR beta sequences accurately predicted the HLA-A and HLA-B alleles for most subjects in the first cohort. In a later analysis, several top co-occurrence clusters were reported to appear linked to parvovirus B19, influenza, CMV and Epstein-Barr virus. Three of the identified cytomegalovirus-associated TCR beta chains were confirmed in vitro to be specific for cytomegalovirus antigens. A later analysis found that most CMV-associated TCR beta chains appeared HLA-restricted, with HLA associations seemingly driven largely by CMV exposure. According to a later genetic analysis, donors in an Asian-associated ancestry cluster had fewer N-insertions in productive TCRs than the approximately 710-donor mean. The only immune exposure information available for the cohort was CMV serostatus. The authors suggested that the approach could potentially be generalized to other disease states and immunological phenotypes.

The cohort was made up of roughly 670 healthy bone marrow donors. At the time of sampling, every cohort member was nominally healthy, though immune exposures that went unrecorded were likely present. The donor was CMV seronegative and belonged to the group of over 350 seronegative cohort members. A peripheral blood sample was provided by each donor, and peripheral blood mononuclear cells were used for TCR beta sequencing. Genomic DNA was extracted from the blood cell samples with the Qiagen DNeasy Blood Extraction Kit. The germline V gene sets CDR1 to SNHLY and CDR2 to FYNNEI. V and J lose 10 bases and 7 bases, and a span of 20 bases separates them. From cysteine to phenylalanine, the CDR3 is 15 amino acids long. Here the CDR3 DNA is all that survives: 45 bases in frame from base 1.

This chain is built from TRBV2 and TRBJ1-6; confidence is insufficient to name the D gene. This clonotype was sampled from a young man in good health and CMV-seronegative. Source material: PBMCs. The nucleotide sequence is TGTGCCACCTCCCAAACCGGGATCCTGAATTCACCCCTCCACTTT. Translation gives CATSQTGILNSPLHF.